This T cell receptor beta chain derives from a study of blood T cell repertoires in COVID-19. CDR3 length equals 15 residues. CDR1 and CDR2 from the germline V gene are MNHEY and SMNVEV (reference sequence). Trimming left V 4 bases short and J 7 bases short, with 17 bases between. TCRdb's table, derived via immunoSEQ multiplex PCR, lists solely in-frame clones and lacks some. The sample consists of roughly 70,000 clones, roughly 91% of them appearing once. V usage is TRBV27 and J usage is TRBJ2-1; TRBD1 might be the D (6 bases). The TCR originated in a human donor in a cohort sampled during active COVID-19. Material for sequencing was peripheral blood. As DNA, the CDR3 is TGTGCCAGCAGTTCCCCGGGCCTAGGGGGAAATGAGCAGTTCTTC. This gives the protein CASSSPGLGGNEQFF.